This entry lists 24 T cell receptor beta chains sequenced from one sample in a study of blood T cell repertoires in COVID-19. Generated by immunoSEQ multiplex PCR, the TCRdb table keeps only in-frame clones and is missing some. The data contain 200,000 to 250,000 clones, about 84% of them singletons. The sequenced material came from peripheral blood. The receptor source for this set is a man at least 80 years old with acute or convalescent COVID-19.

The chain has TRBV18 and TRBJ2-1; 8 nucleotides align to TRBD2. The CDR3 is 16 amino acids. With V trimmed by 6 bases and J by 4 bases, 11 bases remained unmatched. Germline lookup yields CDR1 KGHSH and CDR2 LQKENI. The CDR3 bases are TGTGCCAGCTCTCCTCGGGCTAGCGGGCTTTACAATGAGCAGTTCTTC. This encodes CASSPRASGLYNEQFF.

In this sample, this clone turned up a few times. V gene TRBV2 combines with J gene TRBJ1-1; maybe TRBD1 (5 bases). Trimming left V 7 bases short and J 1 base short, with 7 bases between. Per the germline V gene, CDR1 is SNHLY and CDR2 is FYNNEI. The CDR3 has 12 residues. CDR3 amino acids: CASTDRNTEAFF. The CDR3 DNA reads TGTGCCAGCACAGACAGGAACACTGAAGCTTTCTTT.

This chain uses TRBV7-9 with TRBJ1-4; no clear D. The CDR3 totals 12 residues. CDR1 SEHNR and CDR2 FQNEAQ come from the germline V gene (reference sequence). The V and J ends lost 7 bases and 5 bases respectively, with 8 bases between them. CDR3 DNA: TGTGCCAGCACTTTCGGGAATGAAAAACTGTTTTTT. The encoded protein is CASTFGNEKLFF. The full variable domain, its missing parts supplied by reference TRBV7-9 and TRBJ1-4, is DTGVSQNPRHKITKRGQNVTFRCDPISEHNRLYWYRQTLGQGPEFLTYFQNEAQLEKSRLLSDRFSAERPKGSFSTLEIQRTEQGDSAMYLCASTFGNEKLFFGSGTQLSVL.

V usage is TRBV19 and J usage is TRBJ1-1; 10 nucleotides match TRBD1. The V segment lost 5 bases and the J segment 5 bases; nucleotides outside the gene matches: 2. Germline values: CDR1 LNHDA, CDR2 SQIVND (reference sequence). This CDR3 comprises 13 residues. CDR3 sequence (DNA): TGTGCCAGTAGTGGGGGACAGGGGACTGAAGCTTTCTTT. As protein: CASSGGQGTEAFF.

The rearrangement uses TRBV28 and TRBJ2-7; D is ambiguous. The CDR3 totals 16 residues. V lost 10 bases to trimming and J lost 4 bases, with 26 bases between them. In germline, CDR1 is MDHEN, CDR2 SYDVKM. The CDR3 loop is CATASGLLLPLYEQYF. CDR3 DNA: TGTGCCACGGCCTCGGGTCTTCTACTCCCACTATACGAGCAGTACTTC.

This clone was seen only a few times. This chain links TRBV11-2 with TRBJ1-6; D gene ambiguous. This CDR3 has 13 residues. Germline CDR1 is SGHAT and CDR2 is FQNNGV. V lost 3 bases and J lost 9, with 9 bases in between. In nucleotides, the CDR3 is TGTGCCAGCAGCTTCTCTCCGGGTTCACCCCTCCACTTT. Amino acids: CASSFSPGSPLHF.

The chain has TRBV19 and TRBJ1-4; D is uncertain. This CDR3 contains 14 residues. V was cut by 6 bases and J by 0 bases, with 8 bases left in between. In germline, CDR1 is LNHDA, CDR2 SQIVND (reference sequence). CDR3 amino acids: CASSERATNEKLFF. CDR3 DNA: TGTGCCAGTAGCGAGAGAGCAACTAATGAAAAACTGTTTTTT.

This chain connects TRBV7-2 to TRBJ1-5; D not resolved. The CDR3 spans 13 residues. V was pared by 6 bases and J by 0 bases, with 6 bases between. Germline lookup yields CDR1 SGHTA and CDR2 FQGNSA. This CDR3 is CASSQYSNQPQHF. The CDR3 coding sequence is TGTGCCAGCAGTCAGTATAGCAATCAGCCCCAGCATTTT.

J is TRBJ1-1 and V is TRBV6-5; a weak D match, TRBD1 (5 bases). Looked up from germline, CDR1 is MNHEY and CDR2 is SVGAGI. V shed 6 bases and J shed 1 base, with 9 bases lying between them. The CDR3 is 13 amino acids. The CDR3 DNA is TGTGCCAGCAGCGGCGGACAGAACACTGAAGCTTTCTTT. Protein: CASSGGQNTEAFF.

The chain employs TRBV19 and TRBJ1-4, with 8 nucleotides matching TRBD1. Germline-derived CDR1 and CDR2 are LNHDA and SQIVND (reference sequence). V shed 5 bases, J shed 7 bases, and the junction held 6 bases outside the gene matches. The CDR3 covers 14 residues. The CDR3 DNA reads as TGTGCCAGTAGTCAGGGGGCTGTTATTGAAAAACTGTTTTTT. It encodes CASSQGAVIEKLFF.

This clone occurred once. V and J are TRBV3-1 (or the pseudogene TRBV3-2) and TRBJ2-5, with 9 bases fitting TRBD2. J lost 5 bases, V lost 1 base, and 5 bases had no gene match. This CDR3 has 15 amino acids. CDR1 and CDR2 (germline): LGHDT, YNNKEL (reference sequence). CDR3 residues: CASSQGLAGMETQYF. The DNA of the CDR3 is TGTGCCAGCAGCCAAGGTCTAGCGGGAATGGAGACCCAGTACTTC.

J is TRBJ1-2 and V is TRBV25-1; TRBD1 is a possible D gene (5 bases). The germline V gene encodes CDR1 MGHDK and CDR2 SYGVNS. V lost 5 bases, J lost 4 bases, and 20 bases lay in between. This CDR3 region has 16 residues. The CDR3 nucleotides are TGTGCCAGCAGTTGGGGAGGAGGGGCAGCCGCCTATGGCTACACCTTC. Amino acids: CASSWGGGAAAYGYTF.

V gene TRBV7-9 combines with J gene TRBJ1-1; 7 bases line up with TRBD1. The junction had 4 bases not matched to a gene; V was cut back by 5 bases and J by 1 base. This CDR3 contains 14 residues. Germline lookup yields CDR1 SEHNR and CDR2 FQNEAQ (reference sequence). The CDR3 spells CASSPGTANTEAFF. Written as DNA, the CDR3 is TGTGCCAGCAGCCCCGGGACAGCGAACACTGAAGCTTTCTTT.

This sequence joins TRBV3-1 (or the pseudogene TRBV3-2) and TRBJ2-1; 7 bases fit TRBD1. V dropped 5 bases and J dropped 3; count of bases not matched to a gene: 7. Germline V CDR1 and CDR2: LGHDT, YNNKEL (reference sequence). The length of the CDR3 is 15 residues. The CDR3 DNA reads TGTGCCAGCAGCTACGACAGGGCTATCTACAATGAGCAGTTCTTC. Amino acids: CASSYDRAIYNEQFF.

The chain couples TRBV7-9 to TRBJ1-5, with D possibly being TRBD1 (5 bases). With 2 bases removed from V and 1 base from J, the gap between germline ends came to 6 bases. The CDR3 extends over 14 amino acids. Germline values: CDR1 SEHNR, CDR2 FQNEAQ (reference sequence). The CDR3 region is CASSLQGSNQPQHF. Written as DNA, the CDR3 is TGTGCCAGCAGCTTACAGGGAAGCAATCAGCCCCAGCATTTT.

The CDR3 sequence: CASSFGLQTQYF. For the CDR3, the DNA is TGTGCCAGCAGTTTTGGACTACAGACCCAGTACTTC. This chain connects TRBV28 to TRBJ2-5, with D possibly TRBD2 on 6 matching bases. CDR1 MDHEN and CDR2 SYDVKM come from the germline V gene. V lost 3 bases and J 6 bases, leaving 8 bases between the germline ends. This CDR3 spans 12 amino acids.

The chain uses TRBV6-6 and TRBJ1-6, with TRBD1 matching 7 bases. J lost 7 bases, V lost 4 bases, and 7 bases had no gene match. The CDR3 totals 15 residues. From germline, CDR1 is MNHNY and CDR2 SVGAGI (reference sequence). DNA of the CDR3: TGTGCCAGCAGTTCCCGACAGGGTTTCAATTCACCCCTCCACTTT. It codes for CASSSRQGFNSPLHF.

The gene calls are TRBV3-1 (or the pseudogene TRBV3-2) and TRBJ1-4; 7 bases are a match to TRBD1. The length of the CDR3 is 14 residues. The junction had 2 bases not matched to a gene; V was cut back by 1 base and J by 6 bases. Germline loops: CDR1 LGHDT, CDR2 YNNKEL (reference sequence). The CDR3 DNA sequence: TGTGCCAGCAGCCAAGCAGGGGGAGATGAAAAACTGTTTTTT. The encoded protein is CASSQAGGDEKLFF.

The rearrangement uses TRBV11-3 and TRBJ1-1; 8 nucleotides match TRBD1. This CDR3 contains 13 residues. The germline V gene has CDR1 SGHNT and CDR2 YENEEA. The V gene end was trimmed by 3 bases and the J gene end by 8 bases; junction bases not matched to a gene: 5. For the CDR3, the DNA is TGTGCCAGCAGCTTTGGACAGGGATCCGAAGCTTTCTTT. Residues: CASSFGQGSEAFF.

The chain employs TRBV7-3 and TRBJ2-7; D possibly corresponds to TRBD1 (6 bases). Trimming cost V 3 bases and J 2 bases, with 8 bases left between them. Germline CDR1 and CDR2: SGHTA and FQGTGA. The CDR3 sequence is 13 residues long. The CDR3 DNA is TGTGCCAGCAGCTTGACAGGCACCTACGAGCAGTACTTC. This sequence encodes CASSLTGTYEQYF.

The J gene is TRBJ2-7, the V gene TRBV28; no clear D. Germline lookup yields CDR1 MDHEN and CDR2 SYDVKM. V was cut by 3 bases and J by 0 bases, with 6 bases left in between. The CDR3 has 13 residues. The CDR3 reads CASSFGTSYEQYF. CDR3 nucleotide sequence: TGTGCCAGCAGTTTTGGCACCTCCTACGAGCAGTACTTC.

The chain combines TRBV11-2 with TRBJ1-2; no reliable D call. Trimming removed 5 bases from V and 5 bases from J, with 12 bases in between. CDR3 length: 13 amino acids. CDR1 is SGHAT, CDR2 FQNNGV, per germline. CDR3 DNA: TGTGCCAGCAGCCCGCCGGCGGGGTATGGCTACACCTTC. Its protein product is CASSPPAGYGYTF. The full variable domain, in which reference TRBV11-2 and TRBJ1-2 provide the parts outside the CDR3, is EAGVAQSPRYKIIEKRQSVAFWCNPISGHATLYWYQQILGQGPKLLIQFQNNGVVDDSQLPKDRFSAERLKGVDSTLKIQPAKLEDSAVYLCASSPPAGYGYTFGSGTRLTVV.

The chain combines TRBV2 with TRBJ1-5; D remains ambiguous. V gave up 8 bases and J gave up 3 bases, with 14 bases separating them. Germline V lookup: CDR1 SNHLY, CDR2 FYNNEI. CDR3 length: 14 residues. The CDR3 coding sequence is TGTGCCAGCTCTCAGGATGCCGTCAATCAGCCCCAGCATTTT. It yields the protein CASSQDAVNQPQHF.

This sequence joins TRBV6-5 and TRBJ1-2, with unresolved D. The CDR3 covers 14 residues. V was trimmed by 0 bases and J by 8 bases, leaving 13 bases between them. The V gene's germline CDR1 is MNHEY and CDR2 SVGAGI. CDR3 residues: CASSYSSRSRGYTF. The CDR3 coding sequence is TGTGCCAGCAGTTACTCTTCACGGAGCCGGGGCTACACCTTC.